This T cell receptor beta chain was obtained from a study of blood T cell repertoires in COVID-19. Authors' methods: For nucleated cells, counts were estimated from reference gene primer amplification. Clones were sequenced by immunoSEQ multiplex PCR, and TCRdb holds only the in-frame ones, with some missing. The DNA was the basis for D and trimming; V, J and clone size are from that table. The sample lists 260,000 or so clones, 87% occurring once. Germline CDR1 MNHEY, CDR2 SVGAGI. The CDR3 length is 14 residues. Between the trimmed V and J ends, which lost 6 bases and 2 bases, there was a span of 11 bases.

The TCR comes from a woman in her twenties or thirties with acute COVID-19. The sequenced sample was PBMCs or T cells enriched from blood (not recorded which). This chain links TRBV6-5 with TRBJ1-5; no firm D call. The CDR3 DNA reads TGTGCCAGCAGCCGGGTGGGAGGCAATCAGCCCCAGCATTTT. This sequence encodes CASSRVGGNQPQHF.